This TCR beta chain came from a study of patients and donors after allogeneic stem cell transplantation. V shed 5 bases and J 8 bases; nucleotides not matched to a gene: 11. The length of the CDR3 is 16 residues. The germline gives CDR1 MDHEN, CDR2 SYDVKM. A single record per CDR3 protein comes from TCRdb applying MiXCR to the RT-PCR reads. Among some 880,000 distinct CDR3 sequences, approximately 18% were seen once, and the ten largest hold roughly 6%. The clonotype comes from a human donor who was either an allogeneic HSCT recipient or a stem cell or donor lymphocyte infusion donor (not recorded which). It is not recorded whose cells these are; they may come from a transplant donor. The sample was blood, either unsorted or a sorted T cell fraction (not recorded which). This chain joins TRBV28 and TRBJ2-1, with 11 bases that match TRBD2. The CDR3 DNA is TGTGCCAGCAGTCCGTATAGCGGGGGGGCGATATATGAGCAGTTCTTC. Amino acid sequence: CASSPYSGGAIYEQFF.